Shown below are 18 T cell receptor beta chains from a single sample sequenced in a study of T cells after yellow fever vaccination. In TCRdb, the 5' RACE reads were re-called with MiXCR into one record per CDR3 protein. The sample lists 280,000 or so distinct CDR3 sequences, around 10% occurring once. The material sequenced was CD4+ T cells sorted from PBMCs, taken 5 days after the yellow fever booster vaccination. Source of these receptors: a man aged 18 to 30 who received the YFV17D yellow fever vaccine.

This chain uses TRBV20-1 with TRBJ2-3; maybe TRBD1 (6 bases). The germline CDR1 and CDR2 sequences are DFQATT and SNEGSKA (reference sequence). V lost 2 bases, J lost 8 bases, and 14 bases lay in between. There are 13 residues in the CDR3. CDR3 sequence: CSARRLPRGTQYF. The CDR3 DNA reads as TGCAGTGCTAGAAGGCTACCCAGGGGTACGCAGTATTTT.

This clonotype was picked up a small number of times. The rearrangement links TRBV20-1 to TRBJ2-5; unclear D gene. The germline V and J ends were trimmed by 4 bases and 2 bases, with 11 bases remaining between them. This CDR3 contains 13 residues. Germline CDR1 is DFQATT and CDR2 is SNEGSKA (reference sequence). The DNA of the CDR3 is TGCAGTGCTATTGTTCAGCCACAAGAGACCCAGTACTTC. Translated: CSAIVQPQETQYF.

This clonotype has ten or more counts. The chain couples TRBV7-2 to TRBJ2-7, with TRBD1 matching over 9 bases. Germline CDR1 SGHTA, CDR2 FQGNSA. This CDR3 has 15 residues. J lost 5 bases, V lost 1 base, and 6 bases had no gene match. In DNA, the CDR3 is TGTGCCAGCAGCTTAGTTGGGGACAGGGCAGACGAGCAGTACTTC. Translated, it gives CASSLVGDRADEQYF.

This clonotype was detected ten times or more. The chain couples TRBV7-2 to TRBJ1-5; unclear D gene. This CDR3 has 13 residues. Trimming took off 5 bases at V and 1 base at J, with 6 bases between the two ends. The germline V gene has CDR1 SGHTA and CDR2 FQGNSA. CDR3 nucleotide sequence: TGTGCCAGCAGCCCGGACAGCAATCAGCCCCAGCATTTT. Its translation is CASSPDSNQPQHF.

In DNA, the CDR3 is TGTGCCAGCCGGGACAGGGGACGTAGTGGCTATGGCTACACCTTC. It encodes CASRDRGRSGYGYTF. The chain couples TRBV19 to TRBJ1-2, with TRBD1 identical over 10 bases. The CDR3 has 15 residues. V shed 9 bases and J 4 bases; nucleotides not matched to a gene: 11. The germline V gene encodes CDR1 LNHDA and CDR2 SQIVND (reference sequence).

The J gene is TRBJ2-7, the V gene TRBV6-1; D remains ambiguous. The CDR3 loop spans 16 amino acids. Trimming took 2 bases from V and 2 from J, leaving 16 bases between them. Per germline, CDR1 MNHNS and CDR2 SASEGT. This CDR3 reads CASSESGLATAYEQYV. The CDR3, as DNA: TGTGCCAGCAGTGAATCCGGCCTCGCCACGGCCTACGAGCAGTACGTC.

This clonotype occurred a few times. The rearrangement uses TRBV19 and TRBJ2-3; unclear D gene. This CDR3 contains 12 residues. CDR1 and CDR2 from the germline V gene are LNHDA and SQIVND (reference sequence). With 5 bases removed from V and 6 bases from J, the gap between germline ends came to 9 bases. The CDR3 is CASSRRLDTQYF. In nucleotides, the CDR3 is TGTGCCAGTAGTCGACGGCTGGATACGCAGTATTTT. Variable domain in full (rest from reference TRBV19 and TRBJ2-3): DGGITQSPKYLFRKEGQNVTLSCEQNLNHDAMYWYRQDPGQGLRLIYYSQIVNDFQKGDIAEGYSVSREKKESFPLTVTSAQKNPTAFYLCASSRRLDTQYFGPGTRLTVL.

This clonotype was seen a few times. This rearrangement joins TRBV7-9 to TRBJ2-5; 8 bases match TRBD1. The CDR3 covers 16 residues. The germline V gene has CDR1 SEHNR and CDR2 FQNEAQ (reference sequence). V lost 4 bases, J lost 3 bases, and 10 bases stayed unmatched. The CDR3 DNA reads as TGTGCCAGCAGCTGGGAACCGGGGACAGGAAAAGAGACCCAGTACTTC. Translation gives CASSWEPGTGKETQYF.

Remarks on this clonotype: At one end the junction does not follow the germline gene, possibly because of a read error. The V call is TRBV7-2, the J call TRBJ1-2; 7 nucleotides line up with TRBD1. Looked up from germline, CDR1 is SGHTA and CDR2 is FQGNSA. The CDR3 spans 12 residues. The CDR3 DNA sequence: TGTGCCAGCAGCTTAGCCGGACAGGTCCTACGATTC. This gives the protein CASSLAGQVLRF.

This clonotype was counted a few times. The V gene is TRBV7-2, the J gene TRBJ1-5, with D tentatively TRBD1 (6 bases). V shed 0 bases and J shed 0 bases, with 21 bases lying between them. The CDR3 consists of 20 residues. Germline V CDR1 and CDR2: SGHTA, FQGNSA. CDR3 sequence: CASSLASGHSRRDSNQPQHF. CDR3 sequence (DNA): TGTGCCAGCAGCTTAGCATCGGGACACTCCAGACGGGATAGCAATCAGCCCCAGCATTTT.

The chain is built from TRBV7-9 and TRBJ1-2, with TRBD1 as a possible D gene (5 bases). Deletions cut 5 bases from V and 3 bases from J, with 19 bases between. This CDR3 spans 16 amino acids. Germline CDR1 is SEHNR and CDR2 is FQNEAQ (reference sequence). CDR3 in amino acids: CASSLIYSGLDYGYTF. The CDR3 nucleotides read TGTGCCAGCAGCCTCATTTACTCAGGGTTGGACTATGGCTACACCTTC.

The V call is TRBV5-5, the J call TRBJ2-3; D might be TRBD2 (5 bases). V was shortened by 1 base and J by 4 bases, with 16 bases between the two germline ends. This CDR3 has 16 residues. Germline values: CDR1 SGHKS, CDR2 YYEKEE (reference sequence). The CDR3 reads CASSLSGGFVSDTQYF. The CDR3 coding sequence is TGTGCCAGCAGCTTGTCTGGCGGGTTCGTGTCAGATACGCAGTATTTT.

This chain joins TRBV6-1 and TRBJ1-1, with TRBD1 as a possible D gene (5 bases). Germline V gene lookup returns CDR1 MNHNS and CDR2 SASEGT. The germline V and J ends were trimmed by 5 bases and 3 bases, with 22 bases remaining between them. The CDR3 has 17 amino acids. CDR3 sequence reads: CASSPSSGAGQHTEAFF. DNA of the CDR3: TGTGCCAGCAGTCCCTCCTCTGGGGCGGGGCAGCACACTGAAGCTTTCTTT.

This clonotype appeared many times. The chain employs TRBV3-1 and TRBJ1-2; D is unresolved. The CDR3 contains 13 residues. V lost 2 bases and J 8 bases, leaving 12 bases between the germline ends. Germline CDR1 is LGHDT and CDR2 is YNNKEL (reference sequence). The chain's CDR3 is CASSQNYVGGYTF. The DNA for the CDR3 is TGTGCCAGCAGCCAAAACTATGTCGGCGGCTACACCTTC.

There are many counts of this clonotype. The chain uses TRBV25-1 and TRBJ2-3; D is unresolved. V was clipped by 0 bases and J by 4 bases, with 5 bases between them. The CDR3 has 13 residues. Germline CDR1 is MGHDK and CDR2 is SYGVNS. CDR3 in amino acids: CASSEYSPDTQYF. Here the CDR3 DNA reads TGTGCCAGCAGTGAATATTCCCCAGATACGCAGTATTTT.

The chain uses TRBV20-1 and TRBJ2-1; no reliable D call. CDR1 and CDR2 from the germline V gene are DFQATT and SNEGSKA (reference sequence). The CDR3 is 12 residues long. The germline V and J ends were trimmed by 3 bases and 6 bases, with 9 bases remaining between them. CDR3 bases: TGCAGTGCTAGCGAGCCAGGCAATGAGCAGTTCTTC. Amino acid sequence: CSASEPGNEQFF.

This chain uses TRBV5-1 with TRBJ2-1; D may match TRBD1 or TRBD2 (6 bases each). The CDR3 runs 14 residues. Trimming shortened V by 0 bases and J by 6 bases, and 10 bases separated the two germline ends. Germline V CDR1 and CDR2: SGHRS, YFSETQ. DNA for the CDR3: TGCGCCAGCAGCTTGGCGGGGGCGTCCAATGAGCAGTTCTTC. It translates to CASSLAGASNEQFF.

This clonotype was picked up many times. The chain couples TRBV7-8 to TRBJ2-7; possibly TRBD1 for D (5 bases). Germline lookup yields CDR1 SGHVS and CDR2 FQNEAQ. The germline V and J ends were trimmed by 2 bases and 3 bases, with 11 bases remaining between them. This CDR3 comprises 14 residues. The CDR3 DNA follows: TGTGCCAGCAGCTTACGCCGACAGTACTACGAGCAGTACTTC. This translates into CASSLRRQYYEQYF.